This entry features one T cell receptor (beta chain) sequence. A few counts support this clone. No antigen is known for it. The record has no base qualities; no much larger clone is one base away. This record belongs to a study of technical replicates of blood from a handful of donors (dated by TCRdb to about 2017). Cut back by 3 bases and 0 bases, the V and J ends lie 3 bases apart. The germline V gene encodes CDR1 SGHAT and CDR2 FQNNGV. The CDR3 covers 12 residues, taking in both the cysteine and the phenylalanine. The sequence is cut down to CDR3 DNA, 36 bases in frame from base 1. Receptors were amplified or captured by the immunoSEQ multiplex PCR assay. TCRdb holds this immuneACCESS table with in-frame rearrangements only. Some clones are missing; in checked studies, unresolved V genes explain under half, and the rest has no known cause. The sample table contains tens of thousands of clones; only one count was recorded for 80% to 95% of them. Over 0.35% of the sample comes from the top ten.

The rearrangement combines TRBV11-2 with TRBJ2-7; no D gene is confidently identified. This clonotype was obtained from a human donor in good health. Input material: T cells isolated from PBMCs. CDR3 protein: CASSFLSYEQYF. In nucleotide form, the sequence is TGTGCCAGCAGCTTTCTCTCCTACGAGCAGTACTTC.